A single sample gave rise to the 2 T cell receptor beta chains below, sequenced in a study of blood T cell repertoires in COVID-19. Assay used: immunoSEQ multiplex PCR; TCRdb lists only in-frame clones, some missing. The data show about 250,000 clones, with 87% seen just once and 2.5% to 3% held by the top ten. Material: PBMCs or T cells enriched from blood (not recorded which). Every receptor here comes from a woman aged 25 to 45 with acute COVID-19.

The chain recombines TRBV12-3 or TRBV12-4 with TRBJ1-1; 7 bases fit TRBD1. The CDR3 extends over 11 amino acids. The V and J ends lost 5 bases and 14 bases, in that order; junction bases with no gene match: 8. The CDR3 nucleotides read TGTGCCAGCAGTCGCGACAGGGTTCGATTCTTT. It is translated as CASSRDRVRFF.

V usage is TRBV11-2 and J usage is TRBJ1-1; tentatively, D is TRBD1 (5 bases). The length of the CDR3 is 13 residues. V dropped 3 bases and J dropped 4 bases, with 9 bases sitting between them. Germline values: CDR1 SGHAT, CDR2 FQNNGV. The CDR3 protein is CASSLWRGTEAFF. CDR3 nucleotide sequence: TGTGCCAGCAGCTTGTGGAGGGGCACTGAAGCTTTCTTT.